This entry is about one TCR beta chain. The antigen is not known. The data derive from a study of brain T cells in children with intractable seizures. Study-wide results and caveats: Absence of clones before surgery may stem from lower sequencing depth. Patients' HCMV serostatus was unknown; virus specificity rests on CDR3 similarity alone.

This table comes from immunoSEQ multiplex PCR, and its TCRdb copy is limited to in-frame clones, with some not included. The table shows 60,000 to 85,000 clones, with 90% to 95% occurring only once. The sequenced cases were selected for having the highest brain T cell transcript signatures. Patients received at least one anti-epileptic drug before surgery. This sequence originates from a boy in the first two years of life with tuberous sclerosis and intractable seizures. The sequences come from peripheral blood, collected at surgery.

DNA for the CDR3: TGTGCCAGTAGTATCGCGGGGAATCTCTTCTACGAGCAGTACTTC. It specifies CASSIAGNLFYEQYF. The V gene is TRBV19, the J gene TRBJ2-7, with D perhaps TRBD2 (6 bases). The CDR3 loop spans 15 amino acids. V dropped 3 bases and J dropped 3 bases, with 15 bases sitting between them. Germline V gives CDR1 LNHDA, CDR2 SQIVND (reference sequence).